Following are 17 T cell receptor beta chains from one sample sequenced in a study of CD8+ T cells in alopecia areata. RNA extraction and reverse transcription yielded cDNA as sequencing template. Produced via immunoSEQ multiplex PCR; TCRdb's table is partial and in-frame only. The sample records approximately 150,000 clones, about three fifths being singletons. The sample comprised CD4+ T cells sorted from blood. These receptors originate from a human donor in good health.

The chain is built from TRBV14 and TRBJ1-5; D may be TRBD1 (5 bases). CDR1 SGHDN and CDR2 FVKESK come from the germline V gene. This CDR3 region has 13 residues. The V end was cut by 4 bases, the J end by 2 bases, with 6 bases between. This chain's CDR3 is CASSLQGNQPQHF. The CDR3 nucleotides are TGTGCCAGCAGCCTACAGGGCAATCAGCCCCAGCATTTT.

The chain couples TRBV25-1 to TRBJ2-7; unclear D gene. Per the germline V gene, CDR1 is MGHDK and CDR2 is SYGVNS. V gave up 2 bases and J gave up 0 bases, with 5 bases separating them. This CDR3 comprises 13 residues. DNA of the CDR3: TGTGCCAGCAGTGAAGCACACTCCTACGAGCAGTACTTC. This translates into CASSEAHSYEQYF.

This clone has only a few counts. V is TRBV2 and J is TRBJ1-2; 8 bases fit TRBD1. The V and J ends lost 6 bases and 4 bases, in that order; junction bases with no gene match: 1. Germline assignment: CDR1 SNHLY and CDR2 FYNNEI. This CDR3 comprises 12 residues. The CDR3 DNA is TGTGCCAGCAGACAGGGGGGCTATGGCTACACCTTC. As protein: CASRQGGYGYTF.

The chain has TRBV25-1 and TRBJ1-2; D unresolved. The CDR3 contains 13 residues. V was cut by 2 bases and J by 4 bases, with 8 bases left in between. Germline CDR1 and CDR2: MGHDK and SYGVNS. For the CDR3, the DNA is TGTGCCAGCAGTGAAGAGAGCTTCTATGGCTACACCTTC. Its protein product is CASSEESFYGYTF.

This chain links TRBV2 with TRBJ2-1; D is ambiguous. V was pared by 6 bases and J by 4 bases, with 7 bases between. Germline lookup yields CDR1 SNHLY and CDR2 FYNNEI. The CDR3 runs 12 residues. In nucleotides, the CDR3 is TGTGCCAGCAGGGGATTGTACAATGAGCAGTTCTTC. Translating gives CASRGLYNEQFF.

The CDR3 loop is CASSRTGGETQYF. Written as DNA, the CDR3 is TGTGCCAGCAGCAGGACAGGGGGGGAGACCCAGTACTTC. This chain links TRBV5-4 with TRBJ2-5; 10 bases are a match to TRBD1. V was pared by 4 bases and J by 5 bases, with 2 bases of the junction left unmatched. Germline V gives CDR1 SGHNT, CDR2 YYREEE (reference sequence). The CDR3 length is 13 residues.

In its sample, this clone was seen a few times. CDR3 in DNA: TGTGCCAGCAGCCACAAGTGGGGCTTAATGAACACTGAAGCTTTCTTT. Translation: CASSHKWGLMNTEAFF. This chain joins TRBV14 and TRBJ1-1; D perhaps matches TRBD1 (5 bases). The CDR3 contains 16 residues. Germline V CDR1 and CDR2: SGHDN, FVKESK. Trimming removed 3 bases from V and 0 bases from J, with 14 bases in between.

The chain has TRBV27 and TRBJ2-7; 15 bases are a match to TRBD2. Germline V gene sequence: CDR1 MNHEY, CDR2 SMNVEV (reference sequence). V lost 5 bases, J lost 2 bases, and 10 bases stayed unmatched. This CDR3 is built from 18 residues. Written as DNA, the CDR3 is TGTGCCAGCAGTCAACCGGGACTAGCGGGAGGAACCCCCTACGAGCAGTACTTC. It codes for CASSQPGLAGGTPYEQYF.

This clone was observed a few times. In DNA form, the CDR3 reads TGCAGCATTGTCCCGCCAGGGGACGTCTATGGCTACACCTTC. The encoded protein is CSIVPPGDVYGYTF. The chain employs TRBV29-1 and TRBJ1-2; weak D call: TRBD1 (6 bases). CDR1 is SQVTM and CDR2 is ANQGSEA in the germline V gene. The V and J ends lost 8 bases and 4 bases respectively, with 20 bases between them. The CDR3 has 14 amino acids.

The V and J genes are TRBV29-1 and TRBJ2-6; D not resolved. This CDR3 contains 13 residues. Germline CDR1 reads SQVTM; CDR2 reads ANQGSEA. With 4 bases removed from V and 0 bases from J, the gap between germline ends came to 4 bases. CDR3 in DNA: TGCAGCGTTGCGTCCTCTGGGGCCAACGTCCTGACTTTC. Protein: CSVASSGANVLTF. Full variable domain (outside the CDR3, taken from reference TRBV29-1 and TRBJ2-6): SAVISQKPSRDICQRGTSLTIQCQVDSQVTMMFWYRQQPGQSLTLIATANQGSEATYESGFVIDKFPISRPNLTFSTLTVSNMSPEDSSIYLCSVASSGANVLTFGAGSRLTVL.

V gene TRBV6-1 combines with J gene TRBJ2-5; 8 bases are a match to TRBD2. Trimming took 2 bases from V and 4 from J; bases not matched to a gene: 12. From germline, CDR1 is MNHNS and CDR2 SASEGT. This CDR3 spans 17 amino acids. The CDR3 sequence is CASSESAGAVGRETQYF. CDR3 bases: TGTGCCAGCAGTGAATCAGCGGGAGCAGTGGGCAGAGAGACCCAGTACTTC.

The chain uses TRBV7-2 and TRBJ2-5; D is unclear. Germline V lookup: CDR1 SGHTA, CDR2 FQGNSA. Trimming shortened V by 1 base and J by 0 bases, and 6 bases separated the two germline ends. The CDR3 is 14 amino acids. DNA of the CDR3: TGTGCCAGCAGCTTAGGAGCATACCAAGAGACCCAGTACTTC. This encodes CASSLGAYQETQYF.

The chain employs TRBV15 and TRBJ2-3; 8 bases match TRBD2. J was trimmed by 4 bases and V by 8 bases; bases with no gene match: 11. This CDR3 contains 15 residues. Germline V gene lookup returns CDR1 LNHNV and CDR2 YYDKDF (reference sequence). This chain's CDR3 is CATREEAGEADTQYF. CDR3 coding DNA: TGTGCCACCCGAGAGGAAGCGGGAGAGGCAGATACGCAGTATTTT.

The gene calls are TRBV5-1 and TRBJ1-5; D is uncertain. From germline, CDR1 is SGHRS and CDR2 YFSETQ. The CDR3 extends over 13 amino acids. With 0 bases removed from V and 1 base from J, the gap between germline ends came to 2 bases. CDR3 sequence: CASSLESNQPQHF. The CDR3 DNA sequence: TGCGCCAGCAGCTTGGAAAGCAATCAGCCCCAGCATTTT.

The J gene is TRBJ1-2, the V gene TRBV4-1; D unclear. There are 14 residues in the CDR3. With 0 bases removed from V and 8 bases from J, the gap between germline ends came to 13 bases. CDR1 and CDR2 from the germline V gene are MGHRA and YSYEKL. The CDR3 region has the DNA TGCGCCAGCAGCCAAGATGAAACCTACGGCGGCTACACCTTC. This encodes CASSQDETYGGYTF.

The CDR3 here is CSSRTPNTEAFF. CDR3 nucleotide sequence: TGCAGCTCAAGGACCCCGAACACTGAAGCTTTCTTT. This chain uses TRBV29-1 with TRBJ1-1; D remains unclear. The CDR3 runs 12 residues. V lost 8 bases and J lost 1, with 11 bases in between. CDR1 is SQVTM, CDR2 ANQGSEA, per germline.

This clone was found a few times. In DNA, the CDR3 is TGTGCCAGCAGATGGACGGGAGGGACAGATACGCAGTATTTT. Its protein product is CASRWTGGTDTQYF. The genes are TRBV2 and TRBJ2-3, with 8 bases identical to TRBD2. The CDR3 runs to 14 residues. The germline V gene encodes CDR1 SNHLY and CDR2 FYNNEI. J lost 3 bases, V lost 6 bases, and 5 bases had no gene match. Based on the CDR3 plus reference TRBV2 and TRBJ2-3, the full variable domain is EPEVTQTPSHQVTQMGQEVILRCVPISNHLYFYWYRQILGQKVEFLVSFYNNEISEKSEIFDDQFSVERPDGSNFTLKIRSTKLEDSAMYFCASRWTGGTDTQYFGPGTRLTVL.